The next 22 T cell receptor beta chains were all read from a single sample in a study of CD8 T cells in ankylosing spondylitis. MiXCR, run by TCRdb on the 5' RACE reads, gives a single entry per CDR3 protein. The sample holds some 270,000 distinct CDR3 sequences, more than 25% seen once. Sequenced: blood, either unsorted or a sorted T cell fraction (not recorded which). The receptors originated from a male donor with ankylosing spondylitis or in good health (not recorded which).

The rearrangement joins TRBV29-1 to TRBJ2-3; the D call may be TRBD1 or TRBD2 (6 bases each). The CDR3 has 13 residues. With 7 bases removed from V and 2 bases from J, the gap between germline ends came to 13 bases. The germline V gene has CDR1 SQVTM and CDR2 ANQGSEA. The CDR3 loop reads CSGGAPHTDTQYF. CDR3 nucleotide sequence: TGCAGCGGGGGGGCTCCTCACACAGATACGCAGTATTTT.

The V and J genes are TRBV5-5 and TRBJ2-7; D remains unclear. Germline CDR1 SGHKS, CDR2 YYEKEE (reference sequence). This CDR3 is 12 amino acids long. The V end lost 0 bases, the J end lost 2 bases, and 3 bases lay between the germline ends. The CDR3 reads CASSLAPYEQYF. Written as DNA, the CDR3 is TGTGCCAGCAGCTTGGCTCCCTACGAGCAGTACTTC.

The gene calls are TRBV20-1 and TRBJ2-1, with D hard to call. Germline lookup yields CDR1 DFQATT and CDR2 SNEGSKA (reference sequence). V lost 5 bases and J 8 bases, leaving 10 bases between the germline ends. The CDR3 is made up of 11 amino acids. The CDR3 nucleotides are TGCAGTGCTGGCCCCAGTGATGAGCAGTTCTTC. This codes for CSAGPSDEQFF.

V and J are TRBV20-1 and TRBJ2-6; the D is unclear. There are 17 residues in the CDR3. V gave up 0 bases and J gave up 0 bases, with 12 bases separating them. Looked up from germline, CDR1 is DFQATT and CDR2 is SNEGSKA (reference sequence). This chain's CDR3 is CSARDLGKTSGANVLTF. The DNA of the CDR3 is TGCAGTGCTAGAGATCTTGGGAAAACCTCTGGGGCCAACGTCCTGACTTTC.

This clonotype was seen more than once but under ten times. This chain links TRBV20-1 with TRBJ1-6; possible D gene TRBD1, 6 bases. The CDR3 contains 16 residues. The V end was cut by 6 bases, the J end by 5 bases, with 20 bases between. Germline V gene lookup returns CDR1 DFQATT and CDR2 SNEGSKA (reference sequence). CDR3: CSAGRVRGGDNSPLHF. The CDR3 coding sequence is TGCAGTGCGGGGAGGGTCAGGGGTGGAGATAATTCACCCCTCCACTTT.

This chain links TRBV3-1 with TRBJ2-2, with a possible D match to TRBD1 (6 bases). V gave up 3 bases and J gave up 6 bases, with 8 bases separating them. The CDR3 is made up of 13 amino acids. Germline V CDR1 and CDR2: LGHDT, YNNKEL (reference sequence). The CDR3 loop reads CASSHDRPGELFF. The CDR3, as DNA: TGTGCCAGCAGCCACGACAGGCCCGGGGAGCTGTTTTTT.

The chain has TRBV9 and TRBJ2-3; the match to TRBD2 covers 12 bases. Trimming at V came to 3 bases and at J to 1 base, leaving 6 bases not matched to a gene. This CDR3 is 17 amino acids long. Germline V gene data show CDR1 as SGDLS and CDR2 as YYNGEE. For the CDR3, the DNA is TGTGCCAGCAGCGGGGGACTAGCGGGCTCAGGCACAGATACGCAGTATTTT. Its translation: CASSGGLAGSGTDTQYF.

The DNA of the CDR3 is TGCAGTGCTAGTCCCCATGAGCAGTTCTTC. As protein: CSASPHEQFF. The chain has TRBV20-1 and TRBJ2-1; D remains unclear. The CDR3 is made up of 10 amino acids. Trimming removed 3 bases at V and 8 bases at J, with 5 bases between. Looked up from germline, CDR1 is DFQATT and CDR2 is SNEGSKA (reference sequence).

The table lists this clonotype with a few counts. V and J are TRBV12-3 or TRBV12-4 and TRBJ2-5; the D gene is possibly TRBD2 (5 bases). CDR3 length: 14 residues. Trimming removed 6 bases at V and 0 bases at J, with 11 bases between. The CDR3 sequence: CASSIRTYQETQYF. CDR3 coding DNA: TGTGCCAGCAGCATTAGGACTTACCAAGAGACCCAGTACTTC.

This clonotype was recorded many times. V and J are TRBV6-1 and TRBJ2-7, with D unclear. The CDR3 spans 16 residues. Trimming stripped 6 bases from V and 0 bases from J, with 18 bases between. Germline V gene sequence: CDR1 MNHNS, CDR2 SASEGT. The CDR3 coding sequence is TGTGCCAGCAGCACTCTGACGGAATCCAGCTCCTACGAGCAGTACTTC. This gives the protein CASSTLTESSSYEQYF.

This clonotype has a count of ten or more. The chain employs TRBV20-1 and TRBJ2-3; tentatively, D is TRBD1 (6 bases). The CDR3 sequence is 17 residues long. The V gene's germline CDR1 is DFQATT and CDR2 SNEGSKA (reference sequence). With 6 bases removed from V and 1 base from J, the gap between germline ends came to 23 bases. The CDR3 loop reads CSAPDSVYLVRTDTQYF. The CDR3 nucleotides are TGCAGTGCCCCGGACAGTGTCTATCTCGTCCGCACAGATACGCAGTATTTT.

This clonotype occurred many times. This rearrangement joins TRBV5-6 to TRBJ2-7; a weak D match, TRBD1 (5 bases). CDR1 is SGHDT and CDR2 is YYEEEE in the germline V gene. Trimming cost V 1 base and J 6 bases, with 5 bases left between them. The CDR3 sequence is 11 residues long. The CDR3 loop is CASSLRGEQYF. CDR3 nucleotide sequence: TGTGCCAGCAGCTTGAGGGGCGAGCAGTACTTC.

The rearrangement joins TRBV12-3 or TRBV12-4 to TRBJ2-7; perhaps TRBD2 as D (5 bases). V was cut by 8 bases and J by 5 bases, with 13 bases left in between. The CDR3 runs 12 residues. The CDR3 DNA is TGTGCCAGCGGTACTAGTTCCCACGAGCAGTACTTC. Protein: CASGTSSHEQYF.

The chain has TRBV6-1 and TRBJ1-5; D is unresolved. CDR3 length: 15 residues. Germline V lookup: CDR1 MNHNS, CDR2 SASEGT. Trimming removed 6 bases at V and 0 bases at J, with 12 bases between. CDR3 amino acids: CASRPRETSNQPQHF. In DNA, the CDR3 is TGTGCCAGCAGGCCGCGGGAGACTAGCAATCAGCCCCAGCATTTT.

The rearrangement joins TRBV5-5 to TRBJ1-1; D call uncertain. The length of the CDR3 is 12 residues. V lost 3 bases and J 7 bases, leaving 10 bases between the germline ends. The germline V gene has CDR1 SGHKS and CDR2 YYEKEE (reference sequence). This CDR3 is CASSWRRIEAFF. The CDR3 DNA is TGTGCCAGCAGCTGGAGGCGTATTGAAGCTTTCTTT.

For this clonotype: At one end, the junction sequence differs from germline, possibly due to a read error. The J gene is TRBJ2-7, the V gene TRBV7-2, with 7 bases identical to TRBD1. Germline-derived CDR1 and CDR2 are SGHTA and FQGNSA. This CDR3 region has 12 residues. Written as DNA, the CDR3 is TGTGCCAGCAGTTTCAACCGGGACAGCGTTTCTTTC. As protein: CASSFNRDSVSF.

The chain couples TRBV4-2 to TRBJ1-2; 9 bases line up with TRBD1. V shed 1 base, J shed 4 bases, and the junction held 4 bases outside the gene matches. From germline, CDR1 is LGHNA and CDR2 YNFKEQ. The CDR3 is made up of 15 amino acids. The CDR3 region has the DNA TGTGCCAGCAGCCAAGGACAGGGGGAATCCTATGGCTACACCTTC. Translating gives CASSQGQGESYGYTF.

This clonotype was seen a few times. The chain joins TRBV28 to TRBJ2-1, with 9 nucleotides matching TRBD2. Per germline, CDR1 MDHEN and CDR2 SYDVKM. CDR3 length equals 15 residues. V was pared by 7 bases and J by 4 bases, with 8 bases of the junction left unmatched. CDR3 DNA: TGTGCCAGCACCCGCCCTAGCGGGGCATACAATGAGCAGTTCTTC. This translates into CASTRPSGAYNEQFF.

The CDR3: CASSLGAGGGEKLFF. The DNA for the CDR3 is TGCGCCAGCAGCTTGGGGGCAGGGGGCGGTGAAAAACTGTTTTTT. The rearrangement uses TRBV5-1 and TRBJ1-4; 8 bases align to TRBD1. Germline CDR1 SGHRS, CDR2 YFSETQ. The CDR3 is 15 residues long. Trimming took 0 bases from V and 7 from J; bases not matched to a gene: 5.

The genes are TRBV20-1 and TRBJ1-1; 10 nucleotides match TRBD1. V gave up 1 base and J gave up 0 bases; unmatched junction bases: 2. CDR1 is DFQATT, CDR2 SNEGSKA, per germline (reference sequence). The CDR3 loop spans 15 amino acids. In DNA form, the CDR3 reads TGCAGTGCTAGAGGAGACAGGGGGCTGAACACTGAAGCTTTCTTT. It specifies CSARGDRGLNTEAFF.

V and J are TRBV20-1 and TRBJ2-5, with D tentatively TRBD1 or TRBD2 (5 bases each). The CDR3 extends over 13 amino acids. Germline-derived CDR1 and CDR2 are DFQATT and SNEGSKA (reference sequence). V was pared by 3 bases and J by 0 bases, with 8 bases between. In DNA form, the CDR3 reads TGCAGTGCTAGCGGGGCGAACCAAGAGACCCAGTACTTC. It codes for CSASGANQETQYF.

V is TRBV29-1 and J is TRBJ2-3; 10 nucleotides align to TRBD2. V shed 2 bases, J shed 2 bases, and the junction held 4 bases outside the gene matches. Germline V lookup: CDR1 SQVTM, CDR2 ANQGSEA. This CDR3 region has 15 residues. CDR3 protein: CSVEIAGGPTDTQYF. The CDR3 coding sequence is TGCAGCGTTGAAATAGCGGGGGGTCCCACAGATACGCAGTATTTT.